The 20 T cell receptor beta chains below come from one sample, sequenced in a study of beta chain features in type 1 diabetes (dated by TCRdb to the late 2010s). The library was built by means of the immunoSEQ multiplex PCR assay. The entire amount of isolated RNA was reverse transcribed using the High Capacity cDNA Reverse Transcription Kit, so the sequenced TCRB transcripts were expressed ones. Held by TCRdb, this immuneACCESS table contains in-frame sequences only and omits some clones. Under half of the omission traces to an unresolved V gene where checked; the cause of the rest is unknown. Across this sample there are roughly 160,000 clones, with around 7.9% seen only once. The ten largest make up 0.5% of the sample. The full study reports these points: A moderate but significant shortening of TCRB CDR3 length was observed in type 1 diabetes patients in all four CD4+ subsets.

For these receptors, no antigen is known. Sequencing input: central memory CD4+ T cells from blood. These receptors came from a man between 18 and 35 years old with type 1 diabetes.

The chain couples TRBV11-2 to TRBJ2-1; TRBD2 matches at 11 bases. The ends lost 1 base at V and 0 bases at J; junction bases unmatched: 5. CDR3 length: 18 amino acids. Germline CDR1 and CDR2: SGHAT and FQNNGV. This chain's CDR3 is CASSLVGTSGNSYNEQFF. DNA of the CDR3: TGTGCCAGCAGCTTAGTGGGGACTAGCGGTAACTCCTACAATGAGCAGTTCTTC.

This clone was counted a few times. V usage is TRBV5-5 and J usage is TRBJ2-1; D remains unclear. Germline CDR1 SGHKS, CDR2 YYEKEE (reference sequence). V was pared by 4 bases and J by 3 bases, with 5 bases between. This CDR3 is built from 12 residues. The CDR3 DNA is TGTGCCAGCAGCCGTATCTACAATGAGCAGTTCTTC. This codes for CASSRIYNEQFF.

This clone was seen more than once but under ten times. Different DNA sequences within this sample yield the same CDR3. This rearrangement joins TRBV5-1 to TRBJ2-3, with no clear D. V lost 4 bases, J lost 5 bases, and 8 bases lay in between. The CDR3 is 12 residues long. Germline values: CDR1 SGHRS, CDR2 YFSETQ. The CDR3 region is CASSLGRDTQYF. The CDR3 nucleotides are TGCGCCAGCAGCCTAGGTAGAGATACGCAGTATTTT.

This clone was recorded a few times. The V call is TRBV7-9, the J call TRBJ1-4; TRBD1 is a possible D gene (6 bases). V was shortened by 2 bases and J by 7 bases, with 14 bases between the two germline ends. CDR1 and CDR2 (germline): SEHNR, FQNEAQ (reference sequence). CDR3 length equals 15 residues. CDR3 sequence reads: CASSLFADSGEKLFF. The DNA for the CDR3 is TGTGCCAGCAGCTTATTTGCGGACAGCGGTGAAAAACTGTTTTTT.

This sequence joins TRBV6-6 and TRBJ1-1; weak D call: TRBD1 (5 bases). The CDR3 runs to 14 residues. The V and J ends lost 8 bases and 1 base respectively, with 14 bases between them. Germline CDR1 and CDR2: MNHNY and SVGAGI (reference sequence). The CDR3 region is CASLASGGNTEAFF. The CDR3 bases are TGTGCCAGCCTGGCGAGCGGGGGGAACACTGAAGCTTTCTTT.

This clone was detected only a few times. The rearrangement joins TRBV7-2 to TRBJ1-6; D is unresolved. V was clipped by 5 bases and J by 8 bases, with 16 bases between them. The CDR3 contains 15 residues. Germline CDR1 SGHTA, CDR2 FQGNSA. The CDR3 region is CASSPPGYRHSPLHF. The CDR3 nucleotides are TGTGCCAGCAGCCCACCGGGGTATCGGCATTCACCCCTCCACTTT.

There are many counts of this clone. The rearrangement uses TRBV28 and TRBJ1-1; D gene ambiguous. CDR3 length equals 13 residues. Germline-derived CDR1 and CDR2 are MDHEN and SYDVKM. Trimming removed 7 bases from V and 0 bases from J, with 9 bases in between. CDR3 sequence reads: CASIGLLNTEAFF. The CDR3 bases are TGTGCCAGCATAGGACTTCTGAACACTGAAGCTTTCTTT.

This clone was counted between two and nine times. DNA for the CDR3: TGTGCCAGCTCACCATCAAGGGACAGGAGGGGCTACACCTTC. Encoded protein: CASSPSRDRRGYTF. The chain links TRBV18 to TRBJ1-2; 8 nucleotides match TRBD1. There are 14 residues in the CDR3. The V and J ends lost 2 bases and 8 bases, in that order; junction bases with no gene match: 7. The germline gives CDR1 KGHSH, CDR2 LQKENI.

The chain combines TRBV6-5 with TRBJ2-4; 8 bases map to TRBD2. Looked up from germline, CDR1 is MNHEY and CDR2 is SVGAGI. V trimming: 5 bases; J trimming: 1 base; junction bases outside the gene matches: 4. The CDR3 runs 15 residues. The DNA of the CDR3 is TGTGCCAGCAGTGGGACTAGTAGCGCCAAAAACATTCAGTACTTC. It encodes CASSGTSSAKNIQYF.

The J gene is TRBJ2-7, the V gene TRBV5-5; TRBD1 might be the D (5 bases). This CDR3 comprises 15 residues. CDR1 and CDR2 from the germline V gene are SGHKS and YYEKEE (reference sequence). Trimming took off 0 bases at V and 0 bases at J, with 10 bases between the two ends. CDR3 nucleotide sequence: TGTGCCAGCAGCTTGGCCCGACAGAGCTCCTACGAGCAGTACTTC. Translated, it gives CASSLARQSSYEQYF. Using reference TRBV5-5 and TRBJ2-7 for the parts outside the CDR3, the full variable domain is DAGVTQSPTHLIKTRGQQVTLRCSPISGHKSVSWYQQVLGQGPQFIFQYYEKEERGRGNFPDRFSARQFPNYSSELNVNALLLGDSALYLCASSLARQSSYEQYFGPGTRLTVT.

V usage is TRBV2 and J usage is TRBJ2-2; D is undetermined. CDR1 and CDR2 from the germline V gene are SNHLY and FYNNEI. There are 12 residues in the CDR3. V shed 7 bases and J shed 5 bases, with 8 bases lying between them. The DNA of the CDR3 is TGTGCCAGCACCACGCTAACCGGGGAGCTGTTTTTT. Its translation is CASTTLTGELFF.

This chain connects TRBV7-2 to TRBJ2-7, with 11 bases lining up with TRBD1. The CDR3 spans 15 residues. CDR1 is SGHTA, CDR2 FQGNSA, per germline. Trimming took 3 bases from V and 2 from J; bases not matched to a gene: 3. The CDR3 here is CASSFLGQGAYEQYF. The CDR3 coding sequence is TGTGCCAGCAGCTTTTTGGGACAGGGGGCCTACGAGCAGTACTTC.

This clone occurred many times. This chain joins TRBV23-1 and TRBJ2-7, with D perhaps TRBD1 (6 bases). TRBV23-1 is an ORF, with its function uncertain. CDR3 size: 13 residues. V was shortened by 3 bases and J by 5 bases, with 11 bases between the two germline ends. CDR3 coding DNA: TGCGCCAGCAGTCATCAACAGGGAAACGAGCAGTACTTC. This encodes CASSHQQGNEQYF.

This clone has just a few counts. This sequence joins TRBV7-2 and TRBJ1-1; D is unclear. The germline CDR1 and CDR2 sequences are SGHTA and FQGNSA. CDR3 size: 14 residues. V gave up 5 bases and J gave up 5 bases, with 15 bases separating them. As DNA, the CDR3 is TGTGCCAGCAGCCGATCCCGAAGAGAGACTGAAGCTTTCTTT. As protein: CASSRSRRETEAFF.

The chain links TRBV2 to TRBJ2-1; the match to TRBD2 covers 8 bases. CDR1 SNHLY and CDR2 FYNNEI come from the germline V gene. This CDR3 spans 13 amino acids. V shed 8 bases and J 5 bases; nucleotides not matched to a gene: 5. CDR3 residues: CASALLADNEQFF. The CDR3, as DNA: TGTGCCAGCGCTCTACTAGCGGACAATGAGCAGTTCTTC.

The rearrangement links TRBV7-9 to TRBJ2-7; 8 nucleotides line up with TRBD2. Germline trimming cut 2 bases from V and 3 bases from J; bases unmatched to any gene: 9. The germline gives CDR1 SEHNR, CDR2 FQNEAQ (reference sequence). This CDR3 is built from 16 residues. The CDR3 DNA reads as TGTGCCAGCAGCTTAAACCAAGCGGGAGCTGGCTACGAGCAGTACTTC. Translation gives CASSLNQAGAGYEQYF.

This clone was detected only a few times. The chain has TRBV6-6 and TRBJ2-3; TRBD2 agrees at 8 bases. The CDR3 runs 16 residues. Germline CDR1 is MNHNY and CDR2 is SVGAGI (reference sequence). Losses at the gene ends were 6 bases for V and 8 bases for J; bases not matched to a gene: 16. This chain's CDR3 is CASSPVAGGPYRTQYF. The CDR3 coding sequence is TGTGCCAGCAGCCCAGTCGCGGGAGGCCCATACCGTACGCAGTATTTT.

This chain joins TRBV7-2 and TRBJ2-7, with 8 bases identical to TRBD2. CDR1 and CDR2 (germline): SGHTA, FQGNSA. The V gene end was trimmed by 4 bases and the J gene end by 7 bases; junction bases not matched to a gene: 6. This CDR3 comprises 13 residues. CDR3 DNA sequence: TGTGCCAGCAGCTCCGGACTAGCCCGGGAGCAGTACTTC. Its protein product is CASSSGLAREQYF.

The J gene is TRBJ1-2, the V gene TRBV5-1, with TRBD1 matching over 9 bases. This CDR3 comprises 15 residues. Germline V gene data show CDR1 as SGHRS and CDR2 as YFSETQ. V lost 0 bases and J lost 8; bases outside the gene matches: 8. CDR3 coding DNA: TGCGCCAGCAGCTTGGACAGGGGGCGGCGAGACGGCTACACCTTC. It is translated as CASSLDRGRRDGYTF.

This clone was picked up a small number of times. The gene calls are TRBV18 and TRBJ2-3, with 8 bases lining up with TRBD2. The CDR3 length is 16 residues. Germline trimming cut 1 base from V and 0 bases from J; bases unmatched to any gene: 3. The germline V gene encodes CDR1 KGHSH and CDR2 LQKENI. The CDR3 sequence is CASSPRLAGSTDTQYF. For the CDR3, the DNA is TGTGCCAGCTCACCACGTCTAGCGGGCAGCACAGATACGCAGTATTTT.